A single TCR beta chain is shown here with its context. Its matching antigen is unknown. Within the sample, other DNA sequences also encode this same CDR3. This record belongs to a study of shared clonotypes between healthy human individuals. Looking at the study overall: Per-donor plates numbered three CD4 naive, three CD4 memory, two CD8 naive and one CD8 memory.

Partitioning of CD4+ cells yielded a CD45RA+ naive subset and a CD45RA-negative memory subset. General observations from the study: Clonotype sharing among donors was expected to depend on sequencing depth.

Sorted-subset replicate PCRs used about 190 ng of genomic DNA. This amount corresponded to about 30,000 T cell genomes. Method: immunoSEQ multiplex PCR; TCRdb's copy keeps in-frame clones and lacks some. Here the sample spans a few million clones, nearly 97% being singletons. The clonotype originates from a man between 18 and 35 years old in good health. The sample taken for sequencing was naive CD4+ T cells sorted from blood. Subset in this sample: CD45RA+ positively selected.

In nucleotides, the CDR3 is TGTGCCAGCAGCGTAGGGGGACAGTATAATTCACCCCTCCACTTT. Amino acid sequence: CASSVGGQYNSPLHF. This chain uses TRBV9 with TRBJ1-6; 7 bases match TRBD1. This CDR3 has 15 residues. Germline assignment: CDR1 SGDLS and CDR2 YYNGEE. The ends lost 0 bases at V and 4 bases at J; junction bases unmatched: 1.